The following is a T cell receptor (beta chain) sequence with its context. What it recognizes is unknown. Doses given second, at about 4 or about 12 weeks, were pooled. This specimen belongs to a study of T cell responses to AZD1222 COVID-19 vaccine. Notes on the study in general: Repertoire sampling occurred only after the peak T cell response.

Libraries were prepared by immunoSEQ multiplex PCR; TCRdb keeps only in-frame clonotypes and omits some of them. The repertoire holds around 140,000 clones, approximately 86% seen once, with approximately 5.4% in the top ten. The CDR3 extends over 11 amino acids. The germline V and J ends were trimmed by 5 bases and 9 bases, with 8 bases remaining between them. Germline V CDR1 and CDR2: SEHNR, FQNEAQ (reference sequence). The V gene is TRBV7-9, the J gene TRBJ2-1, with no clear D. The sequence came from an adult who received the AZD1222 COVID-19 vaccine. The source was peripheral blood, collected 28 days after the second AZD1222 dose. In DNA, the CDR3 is TGTGCCAGCAGCGAACACATTGAGCAGTTCTTC. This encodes CASSEHIEQFF.